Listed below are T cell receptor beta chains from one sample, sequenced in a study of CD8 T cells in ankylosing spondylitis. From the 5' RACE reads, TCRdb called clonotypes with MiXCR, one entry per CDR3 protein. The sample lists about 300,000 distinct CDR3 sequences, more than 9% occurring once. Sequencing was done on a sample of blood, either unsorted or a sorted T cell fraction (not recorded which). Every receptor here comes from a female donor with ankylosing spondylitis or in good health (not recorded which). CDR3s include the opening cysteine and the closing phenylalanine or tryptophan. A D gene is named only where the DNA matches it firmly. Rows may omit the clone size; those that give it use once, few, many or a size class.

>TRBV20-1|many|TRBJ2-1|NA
TGCAGTGCCGGAGGTGGGGGGCAGATTAGTTACAATGAGCAGTTCTTC
CSAGGGGQISYNEQFF
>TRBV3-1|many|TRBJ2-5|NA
TGTGCCAGCAGCCACCCAGACGACTCAAGAGGAACCCAGTACTTC
CASSHPDDSRGTQYF
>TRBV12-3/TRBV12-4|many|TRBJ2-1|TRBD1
TGTGCCAGCAGTTGGGACAGAGCAAACTACAATGAGCAGTTCTTC
CASSWDRANYNEQFF
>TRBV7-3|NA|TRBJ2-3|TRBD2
TGTGCCAGCAGCCCCCCTGGGCTAGCGGTGACAGATACGCAGTATTTT
CASSPPGLAVTDTQYF
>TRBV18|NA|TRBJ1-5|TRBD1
TGTGCCAGCTCACCTCTAGGGACAGGGACGAATCAGCCCCAGCATTTT
CASSPLGTGTNQPQHF
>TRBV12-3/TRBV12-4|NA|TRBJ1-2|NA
TGTGCCAGCAGTTCGCCCTCGACAATTAACTATGGCTACACCTTC
CASSSPSTINYGYTF
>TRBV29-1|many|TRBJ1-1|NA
TGCAGCGTTGAGTTTGGGATTACTGAAGCTTTCTTT
CSVEFGITEAFF
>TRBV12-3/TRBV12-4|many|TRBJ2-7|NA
TGTGCCAGCAGGTTCAGCGGAATCTACGAGCAGTACTTC
CASRFSGIYEQYF
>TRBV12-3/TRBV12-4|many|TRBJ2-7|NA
TGTGCCAGCAGCCCCATAAGCCACGAGCAGTACTTC
CASSPISHEQYF
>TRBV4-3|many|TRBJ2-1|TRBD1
TGCGCCAGCAGCCAAGATGTAGGACAGGGAACCTACAATGAGCAGTTCTTC
CASSQDVGQGTYNEQFF
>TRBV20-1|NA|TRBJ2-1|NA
TGCAATGCCGTCCCGTGGAAGAGAGGCAATGAGCAGCTCTTC
CNAVPWKRGNEQLF
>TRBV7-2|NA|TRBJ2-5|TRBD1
TGTGCCAGCACAACCGGGACAGGGGTGGAGACCCAGTACTTC
CASTTGTGVETQYF
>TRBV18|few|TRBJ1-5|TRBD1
TGTGCCAGCTCACCGGGGACAGGGACTTATCAGCCCCAGCATTTT
CASSPGTGTYQPQHF
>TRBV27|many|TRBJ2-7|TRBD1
TGTGCCAGCAGTATCGGGACAGGGAGGGACGAGCAGTACTTC
CASSIGTGRDEQYF
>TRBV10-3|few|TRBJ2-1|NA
TGTGCCATCACAGGACAGCAGAACAATGAGCAGTTCTTC
CAITGQQNNEQFF
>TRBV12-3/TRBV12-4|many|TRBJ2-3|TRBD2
TGTGCCAGCAGTTTAGAAAGCGGGGGGGGCACAGATACGCAGTATTTT
CASSLESGGGTDTQYF
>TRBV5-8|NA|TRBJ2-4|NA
TGTGCCAGCAGTCCAGGGGGGGGCTCGAACATTCAGTACTTC
CASSPGGGSNIQYF
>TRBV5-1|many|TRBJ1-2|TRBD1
TGCGCCAGCAGCAAGGGACAGGGGGACTATGGCTACACCTTC
CASSKGQGDYGYTF
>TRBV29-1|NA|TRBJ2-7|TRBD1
TGCAGCGCCGGACAGGGGGAGTACGAGCAGTACTTC
CSAGQGEYEQYF
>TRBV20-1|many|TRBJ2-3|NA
TGCAGTGCCGCCGGTTGGGGGGGCACAGATACGCAGTATTTT
CSAAGWGGTDTQYF
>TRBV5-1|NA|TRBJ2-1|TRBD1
TGCGCCAGCTACAGAGGGGGACAGTTTGGAAATGAGCAGTTCTTC
CASYRGGQFGNEQFF
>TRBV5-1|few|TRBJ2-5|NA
TGCGCCAGCAGCTTGCAAGGGACACACCAAGAGACCCAGTACTTC
CASSLQGTHQETQYF
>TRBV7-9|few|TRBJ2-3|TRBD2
TGTGCCAGCAGCTTGGCGGGAGGGCTCTCAGATACGCAGTATTTT
CASSLAGGLSDTQYF
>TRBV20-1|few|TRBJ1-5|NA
TGCAGTGCTTTGGCAGCTTGGGGAAGCAATCAGCCCCAGCATTTT
CSALAAWGSNQPQHF
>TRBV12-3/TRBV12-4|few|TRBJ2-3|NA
TGTGCCAGCAGTTTAAGCGCTAGTCGAACGCAGTATTTT
CASSLSASRTQYF
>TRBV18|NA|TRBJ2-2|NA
TGTGCCAGCTCACCACCCAGCCTGAACGGGGAGCTGTTTTTT
CASSPPSLNGELFF
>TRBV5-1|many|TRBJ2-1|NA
TGCGCCAGCAGCTTGTTTTTAGGGGCCTACAATGAGCAGTTCTTC
CASSLFLGAYNEQFF
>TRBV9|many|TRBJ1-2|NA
TGTGCCAGCAGCCCCATGCGCGGCTACACCTTC
CASSPMRGYTF
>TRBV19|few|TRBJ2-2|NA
TGTGCCAGTAGTCGTGACGACTACACCGGGGAGCTGTTTTTT
CASSRDDYTGELFF
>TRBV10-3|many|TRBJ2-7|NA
TGTGCCACCGCCGGGAGTACCTACGAGCAGTACTTC
CATAGSTYEQYF
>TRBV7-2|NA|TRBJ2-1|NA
TGTGCCAGCAGCCGAGGGACTCCGAATGAGCAGTTCTTC
CASSRGTPNEQFF
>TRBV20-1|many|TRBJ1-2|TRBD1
TGCAGTGCTAAAGGACAGGGTCAGGGCTACACCTTC
CSAKGQGQGYTF
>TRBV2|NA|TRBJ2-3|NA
TGTGCCAGCAGTGAAGGGGCAGATACGCAGTATTTT
CASSEGADTQYF
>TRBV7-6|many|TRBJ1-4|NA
TGTGCCAGCAGCTTAGGGATGGGTAATGAAAAACTGTTTTTT
CASSLGMGNEKLFF
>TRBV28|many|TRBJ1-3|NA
TGTGCCAGCAGTTCCGATTACTCTGGAAACACCATATATTTT
CASSSDYSGNTIYF
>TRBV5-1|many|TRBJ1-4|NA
TGCGCCAGCAGCTCTTCAGTCGATGAAAAACTGTTTTTT
CASSSSVDEKLFF
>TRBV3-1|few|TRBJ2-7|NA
TGTGCCAGCGAGGGACAAGGGGTCTACGAGCAGTACTTC
CASEGQGVYEQYF
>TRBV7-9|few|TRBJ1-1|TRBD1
TGTGCCAGCAGCCTTAGGACAGGGAGCAGGAACACTGAAGCTTTCTTT
CASSLRTGSRNTEAFF
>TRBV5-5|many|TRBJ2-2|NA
TGTGCCAGCAGCTCTCAGATTTCGAACACCGGGGAGCTGTTTTTT
CASSSQISNTGELFF
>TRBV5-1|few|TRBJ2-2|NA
TGCGCCAGCGAACCAACCGGGACAACGAACACCGGGGAGCTGTTTTTT
CASEPTGTTNTGELFF
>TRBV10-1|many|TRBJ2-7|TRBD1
TGCGCCAGCAGTTACCTTCGGGACAGGGGGCTTGAAGAGCAGTACTTC
CASSYLRDRGLEEQYF
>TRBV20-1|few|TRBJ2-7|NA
TGCAGTGCTAGAAGGCTAGCGAACTACGAGCAGTACTTC
CSARRLANYEQYF
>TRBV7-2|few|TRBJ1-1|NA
TGTGCCAGCAGCCAAGATCGTGGACAGGAAGCTTTCTTT
CASSQDRGQEAFF
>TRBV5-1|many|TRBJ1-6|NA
TGCGCCAGCAGCCAGACAGGACGTTATAATTCACCCCTCCACTTT
CASSQTGRYNSPLHF
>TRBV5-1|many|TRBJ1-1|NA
TGCGCCAGCAGATCCGAAAGTGAAGCTTTCTTT
CASRSESEAFF
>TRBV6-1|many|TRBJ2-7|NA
TGTGCCAGCTGGGCAACTGGTGGCGCTACCTACGAGCAGTACTTC
CASWATGGATYEQYF
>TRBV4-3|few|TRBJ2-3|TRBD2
TGCGCCAGCAGCCAAGATCCGATGACTAGCGGGATTTCGCAGTATTTT
CASSQDPMTSGISQYF
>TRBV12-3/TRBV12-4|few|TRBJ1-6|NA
TGTGCCAGCACCCCCGGACAGTTTAATTCACCCCTCCACTTT
CASTPGQFNSPLHF